Detailed here is one T cell receptor beta chain. Generated by immunoSEQ multiplex PCR, the TCRdb table keeps only in-frame clones and is missing some. Among 250,000 to 300,000 clones listed, around 89% were seen once. The entry originates in a study of blood T cell repertoires in COVID-19. Overall study context: Acute and convalescent COVID-19 samples came from the United States, Italy and Spain.

The CDR3 runs 15 residues. V lost 4 bases to trimming and J lost 7 bases; unmatched junction nucleotides: 8. Germline V CDR1 and CDR2: MNHEY, SMNVEV (reference sequence). The sample consisted of peripheral blood. The clonotype was recovered from a woman aged 60 to 75 with COVID-19, enrolled during active disease. J is TRBJ1-5 and V is TRBV27, with TRBD1 matching 9 bases. This CDR3 is CASSSSTGGEQPQHF. In nucleotides, the CDR3 is TGTGCCAGCAGTTCGTCGACAGGGGGAGAGCAGCCCCAGCATTTT.